Presented here are 16 T cell receptor beta chains from one specimen sequenced in a study of cytomegalovirus exposure and HLA in healthy donors (dated by TCRdb to 2017 to 2019). Library preparation used the immunoSEQ multiplex PCR assay. A mixture of 60 forward primers for TCR Vbeta segments and 13 reverse primers for TCR Jbeta segments was used in the multiplex PCR. TCRdb obtained this table from immuneACCESS and retained in-frame rearrangements with V and J assigned. These tables miss some clones; where compared with another copy, unresolved V genes account for less than half of the shortfall, and the remainder is unexplained. The sample profile shows over 30,000 clones; roughly 88% of them were found once. In total, the top ten clones hold less than 4.5% of the sample. The sequencing sample was made of PBMCs. These TCRs come from a woman aged 18-29 years in good health and CMV-seronegative.

The chain uses TRBV27 and TRBJ2-7; 7 bases are a match to TRBD1. The CDR3 is 13 residues long. Losses at the gene ends were 4 bases for V and 4 bases for J; bases not matched to a gene: 4. CDR1 is MNHEY and CDR2 is SMNVEV in the germline V gene (reference sequence). CDR3 protein: CASSSTGNYEQYF. CDR3 in DNA: TGTGCCAGCAGTTCGACAGGGAATTACGAGCAGTACTTC.

The V call is TRBV7-2, the J call TRBJ2-7; D not resolved. The germline gives CDR1 SGHTA, CDR2 FQGNSA. This CDR3 contains 13 residues. V lost 5 bases and J lost 7, with 15 bases in between. CDR3 coding DNA: TGTGCCAGCAGCGATATGACGAGGTGGGAGCAGTACTTC. Translation gives CASSDMTRWEQYF.

With respect to this clone: A junction boundary mismatches the germline segment, possibly from a read error. The rearrangement uses TRBV27 and TRBJ1-5, with TRBD1 matching 7 bases. CDR3 length equals 15 residues. CDR1 and CDR2 (germline): MNHEY, SMNVEV (reference sequence). In DNA, the CDR3 is TGTGCCAGCAGTTTCGACCGGGACAGAAATCAGCCCCAGAATTTT. This sequence encodes CASSFDRDRNQPQNF.

V is TRBV9 and J is TRBJ1-5; D is uncertain. V gave up 0 bases and J gave up 3 bases, with 7 bases separating them. CDR3 length equals 14 residues. Germline CDR1 reads SGDLS; CDR2 reads YYNGEE. The CDR3 protein is CASSVGQTNQPQHF. In nucleotides, the CDR3 is TGTGCCAGCAGCGTAGGGCAAACCAATCAGCCCCAGCATTTT.

V gene TRBV19 combines with J gene TRBJ1-1; 8 nucleotides agree with TRBD1. V gave up 7 bases and J gave up 6 bases; unmatched junction bases: 7. The CDR3 length is 13 residues. From germline, CDR1 is LNHDA and CDR2 SQIVND (reference sequence). The DNA for the CDR3 is TGTGCCAGTACACTTCAACAGGGGGCTGAAGCTTTCTTT. Its translation: CASTLQQGAEAFF. The full variable domain, in which reference TRBV19 and TRBJ1-1 provide the parts outside the CDR3, is DGGITQSPKYLFRKEGQNVTLSCEQNLNHDAMYWYRQDPGQGLRLIYYSQIVNDFQKGDIAEGYSVSREKKESFPLTVTSAQKNPTAFYLCASTLQQGAEAFFGQGTRLTVV.

The chain carries TRBV2 and TRBJ1-3; no definite D call. The CDR3 runs 10 residues. V was clipped by 7 bases and J by 4 bases, with 2 bases between them. Germline CDR1 SNHLY, CDR2 FYNNEI. The CDR3 region has the DNA TGTGCCAGCATAGGAAACACCATATATTTT. Its translation: CASIGNTIYF. The variable domain in full, completed from reference TRBV2 and TRBJ1-3, reads EPEVTQTPSHQVTQMGQEVILRCVPISNHLYFYWYRQILGQKVEFLVSFYNNEISEKSEIFDDQFSVERPDGSNFTLKIRSTKLEDSAMYFCASIGNTIYFGEGSWLTVV.

With regard to this clone: Its ends do not fully match the called genes, so a read error is possible. The J gene is TRBJ2-7, the V gene TRBV2, with a weak D call TRBD1 (6 bases). From germline, CDR1 is SNHLY and CDR2 FYNNEI. The CDR3 is 14 amino acids. The CDR3 spells CASNRGRGSCEQYF. The CDR3 nucleotides read TGTGCCAGCAACCGTGGCAGGGGTTCCTGCGAGCAGTACTTC.

This rearrangement joins TRBV5-1 to TRBJ1-2; TRBD1 matches at 8 bases. CDR1 is SGHRS and CDR2 is YFSETQ in the germline V gene. CDR3 size: 17 residues. V dropped 3 bases and J dropped 6; count of bases not matched to a gene: 16. Written as DNA, the CDR3 is TGCGCCAGCAGCTCGAAAAAGGGATCGGCGACAGGGGATGGCTACACCTTC. This codes for CASSSKKGSATGDGYTF.

This chain joins TRBV28 and TRBJ1-3; D ambiguous. CDR1 and CDR2 from the germline V gene are MDHEN and SYDVKM. Trimming removed 4 bases at V and 0 bases at J, with 13 bases between. CDR3 length: 16 residues. The CDR3 reads CASSSPSKSSGNTIYF. In nucleotides, the CDR3 is TGTGCCAGCAGTTCACCATCCAAGAGCTCTGGAAACACCATATATTTT. Based on the CDR3 plus reference TRBV28 and TRBJ1-3, the full variable domain is DVKVTQSSRYLVKRTGEKVFLECVQDMDHENMFWYRQDPGLGLRLIYFSYDVKMKEKGDIPEGYSVSREKKERFSLILESASTNQTSMYLCASSSPSKSSGNTIYFGEGSWLTVV.

The chain is built from TRBV4-2 and TRBJ2-7; tentative D call: TRBD2 (6 bases). The CDR3 runs to 15 residues. V lost 3 bases, J lost 4 bases, and 16 bases lay in between. From germline, CDR1 is LGHNA and CDR2 YNFKEQ. The CDR3 nucleotides read TGTGCCAGCAGCCAGTCAGCTGGCGGGGCATACGAGCAGTACTTC. As protein: CASSQSAGGAYEQYF.

This clone has just one count. CDR3 residues: CASRSRGTVTEKLFF. DNA for the CDR3: TGTGCCAGCAGAAGCCGCGGGACTGTTACTGAAAAACTGTTTTTT. The chain couples TRBV7-9 to TRBJ1-4; perhaps TRBD1 as D (5 bases). This CDR3 is 15 amino acids long. In germline, CDR1 is SEHNR, CDR2 FQNEAQ (reference sequence). V gave up 6 bases and J gave up 7 bases, with 18 bases separating them.

This chain uses TRBV7-9 with TRBJ1-1; D unresolved. The length of the CDR3 is 13 residues. V shed 10 bases and J shed 6 bases, with 18 bases lying between them. The germline gives CDR1 SEHNR, CDR2 FQNEAQ (reference sequence). The CDR3 region has the DNA TGTGCCACCCGGAAGGCGGCCGGGGCTGAAGCTTTCTTT. Translated: CATRKAAGAEAFF.

The chain employs TRBV4-2 and TRBJ2-7; tentative D call: TRBD1 (6 bases). The germline V gene encodes CDR1 LGHNA and CDR2 YNFKEQ. This CDR3 comprises 16 residues. Trimming shortened V by 5 bases and J by 2 bases, and 19 bases separated the two germline ends. The CDR3: CASSEARGMEAYEQYF. CDR3 DNA: TGTGCCAGCAGCGAAGCCAGGGGAATGGAAGCCTACGAGCAGTACTTC.

V is TRBV28 and J is TRBJ2-1; tentatively, D is TRBD2 (7 bases). V was shortened by 7 bases and J by 4 bases, with 20 bases between the two germline ends. The CDR3 consists of 16 residues. Germline V gene data show CDR1 as MDHEN and CDR2 as SYDVKM. Here the CDR3 DNA reads TGTGCCAGCACCACGGGGGGCGGGACATGGTACAATGAGCAGTTCTTC. Encoded protein: CASTTGGGTWYNEQFF.

The V gene is TRBV30, the J gene TRBJ1-1, with a tentative D call TRBD1 (6 bases). The germline gives CDR1 GTSNPN, CDR2 SVGIG (reference sequence). The CDR3 sequence is 10 residues long. The V gene lost 8 bases and the J gene lost 7 bases, with 11 bases spanning the gap. The CDR3 region has the DNA TGTGCCCTTAGGACAGATGAAGCTTTCTTT. This sequence encodes CALRTDEAFF.

In DNA form, the CDR3 reads TGTGCCAGCAGTGGTCAGGGAAGCTCTGGGGCCAACGTCCTGACTTTC. This gives the protein CASSGQGSSGANVLTF. The chain carries TRBV6-4 and TRBJ2-6, with D tentatively TRBD1 (5 bases). Trimming took 4 bases from V and 0 from J, leaving 10 bases between them. From germline, CDR1 is MRHNA and CDR2 SNTAGT. The CDR3 totals 16 residues.